The 7 T cell receptor beta chains given below trace back to one sample, sequenced in a study of cytomegalovirus exposure and HLA in healthy donors. 13 Jbeta primers and 60 Vbeta primers were used for the PCR. The assay was immunoSEQ multiplex PCR, and TCRdb's table has in-frame clones only and misses some. This sample contains about 140,000 clones. Sequenced material: PBMCs. These receptor sequences come from a male donor in good health and CMV-seronegative.

V and J are TRBV2 and TRBJ1-5; the D gene is possibly TRBD1 (5 bases). Germline CDR1 SNHLY, CDR2 FYNNEI. The CDR3 has 13 residues. Trimming removed 8 bases at V and 7 bases at J, with 15 bases between. CDR3 DNA sequence: TGTGCCAGCCTCAGGGAAGTCGGCCAGCCCCAGCATTTT. It is translated as CASLREVGQPQHF.

The chain carries TRBV7-6 and TRBJ1-1, with a possible D match to TRBD1 (5 bases). V dropped 5 bases and J dropped 0 bases, with 19 bases sitting between them. The V gene's germline CDR1 is SGHVS and CDR2 FNYEAQ. The CDR3 has 17 residues. Written as DNA, the CDR3 is TGTGCCAGCAGCAGCGGGAGAATGGGGCGATTGAACACTGAAGCTTTCTTT. Translation gives CASSSGRMGRLNTEAFF. The complete variable domain, with remaining parts taken from reference TRBV7-6 and TRBJ1-1, reads GAGVSQSPRYKVTKRGQDVALRCDPISGHVSLYWYRQALGQGPEFLTYFNYEAQQDKSGLPNDRFSAERPEGSISTLTIQRTEQRDSAMYRCASSSGRMGRLNTEAFFGQGTRLTVV.

V and J are TRBV7-9 and TRBJ2-7; D is ambiguous. V shed 1 base and J shed 3 bases, with 10 bases lying between them. Germline CDR1 SEHNR, CDR2 FQNEAQ (reference sequence). The length of the CDR3 is 14 residues. The CDR3 is CASSLGGQNYEQYF. For the CDR3, the DNA is TGTGCCAGCAGCTTAGGAGGTCAGAACTACGAGCAGTACTTC.

The chain recombines TRBV2 with TRBJ1-5; no firm D call. V shed 6 bases and J shed 7 bases, with 16 bases lying between them. The germline CDR1 and CDR2 sequences are SNHLY and FYNNEI. The CDR3 is 14 residues long. CDR3: CASSLDGALQPQHF. CDR3 sequence (DNA): TGTGCCAGCAGCCTCGACGGAGCCCTCCAGCCCCAGCATTTT.

The rearrangement joins TRBV5-6 to TRBJ2-5, with 7 bases lining up with TRBD1. TRBJ2-7 explains the end of the DNA better; the J call may be wrong. CDR3 length: 14 amino acids. Per germline, CDR1 SGHDT and CDR2 YYEEEE. The DNA for the CDR3 is TGTGCCAGCAGCTTACAGGGACAGTCCTACGAGCAGTACTTC. It specifies CASSLQGQSYEQYF.

The chain combines TRBV4-1 with TRBJ1-5; D is undetermined. Per the germline V gene, CDR1 is MGHRA and CDR2 is YSYEKL. There are 15 residues in the CDR3. V gave up 0 bases and J gave up 2 bases, with 8 bases separating them. The CDR3 nucleotides read TGCGCCAGCAGCCAAGACACTCGGGGCAATCAGCCCCAGCATTTT. Its protein product is CASSQDTRGNQPQHF.

The V call is TRBV5-4, the J call TRBJ2-2; 14 nucleotides line up with TRBD2. The germline gives CDR1 SGHNT, CDR2 YYREEE (reference sequence). V lost 0 bases, J lost 5 bases, and 3 bases stayed unmatched. This CDR3 contains 17 residues. In DNA, the CDR3 is TGTGCCAGCAGCTTGGGCGGGACTAGCGGGAGAACCGGGGAGCTGTTTTTT. Protein product: CASSLGGTSGRTGELFF. Full variable domain (outside the CDR3, taken from reference TRBV5-4 and TRBJ2-2): ETGVTQSPTHLIKTRGQQVTLRCSSQSGHNTVSWYQQALGQGPQFIFQYYREEENGRGNFPPRFSGLQFPNYSSELNVNALELDDSALYLCASSLGGTSGRTGELFFGEGSRLTVL.